These 24 T cell receptor beta chains share one sample of origin, sequenced in a study of CDR3 diversity in severe acne. A single record per CDR3 protein comes from TCRdb applying MiXCR to the PCR reads. The sample records 85,000 to 120,000 distinct CDR3 sequences, about half being singletons. Sequences were obtained from blood. The receptors shown here come from a male donor with acne.

This clonotype was seen a handful of times. It is unclear where the CDR3 begins or ends on the DNA, so no DNA is shown, and the CDR3 is as TCRdb lists it. The rearrangement links TRBV29-1 to TRBJ2-2; the table's D gene call, TRBD2, was not cross checked with the DNA. Germline CDR1 SQVTM, CDR2 ANQGSEA. The CDR3 has 23 residues if both end residues are counted. CDR3 in amino acids: CTLELGDSALYLCASGDIGELFF.

The genes are TRBV24-1 and TRBJ2-2; possibly TRBD1 for D (6 bases). Looked up from germline, CDR1 is KGHDR and CDR2 is SFDVKD. V was clipped by 4 bases and J by 7 bases, with 9 bases between them. CDR3 length: 13 amino acids. The chain's CDR3 is CATSDTRGGELFF. The CDR3 DNA reads TGTGCCACCAGTGACACCAGGGGCGGGGAGCTGTTTTTT.

This clonotype was recorded many times. The rearrangement joins TRBV6-5 to TRBJ2-5, with TRBD2 matching 13 bases. The V and J ends lost 5 bases and 1 base, in that order; junction bases with no gene match: 10. CDR3 length: 18 amino acids. From germline, CDR1 is MNHEY and CDR2 SVGAGI. The chain's CDR3 is CASSPRTSGRGTQETQYF. CDR3 in DNA: TGTGCCAGCAGTCCGCGGACTAGCGGGAGAGGCACCCAAGAGACCCAGTACTTC.

This clonotype appeared many times. The chain has TRBV7-7 and TRBJ1-1; 8 bases match TRBD1. This CDR3 is 15 amino acids long. V dropped 4 bases and J dropped 3; count of bases not matched to a gene: 7. The germline CDR1 and CDR2 sequences are SSHAT and FNYEAQ (reference sequence). CDR3 sequence: CASSSTDREDTEAFF. CDR3 DNA sequence: TGTGCCAGCAGCTCAACGGACAGGGAGGACACTGAAGCTTTCTTT.

This clonotype was found a few times. The chain couples TRBV5-1 to TRBJ2-3; 7 bases line up with TRBD1. Germline V gene data show CDR1 as SGHRS and CDR2 as YFSETQ. CDR3 size: 19 residues. The V and J ends lost 4 bases and 0 bases, in that order; junction bases with no gene match: 17. CDR3 loop: CASSLADRDKPTSTDTQYF. The CDR3 DNA reads as TGCGCCAGCAGCCTAGCCGACAGGGATAAGCCTACTAGCACAGATACGCAGTATTTT.

V and J are TRBV2 and TRBJ1-4, with D possibly being TRBD1 (5 bases). The germline gives CDR1 SNHLY, CDR2 FYNNEI. This CDR3 is 12 amino acids long. Trimming removed 6 bases from V and 8 bases from J, with 10 bases in between. CDR3 sequence reads: CASRPGREKLFF. CDR3 sequence (DNA): TGTGCCAGCAGGCCAGGGAGGGAAAAACTGTTTTTT.

This clonotype was seen many times. V usage is TRBV13 and J usage is TRBJ2-1; 15 bases align to TRBD2. Trimming cost V 4 bases and J 9 bases; bases outside gene matches: 1. This CDR3 has 14 amino acids. The germline gives CDR1 PRHDT, CDR2 FYEKMQ (reference sequence). The CDR3 spells CASSSGLAGGEQFF. In DNA, the CDR3 is TGTGCCAGCAGCTCGGGACTAGCGGGAGGTGAGCAGTTCTTC. Supplemented by reference TRBV13 and TRBJ2-1, the full variable domain reads AAGVIQSPRHLIKEKRETATLKCYPIPRHDTVYWYQQGPGQDPQFLISFYEKMQSDKGSIPDRFSAQQFSDYHSELNMSSLELGDSALYFCASSSGLAGGEQFFGPGTRLTVL.

With regard to this clonotype: This clone may be a read error of a much larger clone one base away. The J gene is TRBJ2-1, the V gene TRBV20-1; D remains ambiguous. Germline CDR1 reads DFQATT; CDR2 reads SNEGSKA (reference sequence). Trimming shortened V by 0 bases and J by 7 bases, and 7 bases separated the two germline ends. The CDR3 is made up of 12 amino acids. CDR3 loop: CSAREAENEQFF. In nucleotides, the CDR3 is TGCAGTGCTAGAGAGGCGGAGAATGAGCAGTTCTTC.

V usage is TRBV7-2 and J usage is TRBJ2-6; 8 bases map to TRBD1. Trimming removed 3 bases from V and 0 bases from J; junction bases left unmatched: 7. CDR3 length: 18 residues. Germline V CDR1 and CDR2: SGHTA, FQGNSA. For the CDR3, the DNA is TGTGCCAGCAGCTTGGACCAGGGGGCGTGCTCTGGGGCCAACGTCCTGACTTTC. It specifies CASSLDQGACSGANVLTF.

The rearrangement uses TRBV29-1 and TRBJ2-3; 14 bases align to TRBD2. This CDR3 has 13 residues. The V gene's germline CDR1 is SQVTM and CDR2 ANQGSEA. Unmatched junction bases numbered 1, after V lost 6 bases and J lost 5 bases. CDR3: CSVGTSGRDTQYF. The CDR3, as DNA: TGCAGCGTGGGGACTAGCGGGAGAGATACGCAGTATTTT.

This rearrangement joins TRBV11-1 to TRBJ2-7; no firm D call. Trimming pared 2 bases from V and 1 base from J, leaving 6 bases between. Germline assignment: CDR1 SGHAT and CDR2 FQDESV (reference sequence). The CDR3 spans 13 residues. Here the CDR3 reads CASSLRKSYEQYF. The CDR3 DNA sequence: TGTGCCAGCAGCTTACGGAAATCCTACGAGCAGTACTTC.

This clonotype has at least ten counts. The gene calls are TRBV9 and TRBJ2-1; 8 nucleotides agree with TRBD2. The CDR3 totals 15 residues. Looked up from germline, CDR1 is SGDLS and CDR2 is YYNGEE. The ends lost 0 bases at V and 6 bases at J; junction bases unmatched: 5. CDR3 in DNA: TGTGCCAGCAGCGTAGGTACTAGCGGAGTCAATGAGCAGTTCTTC. Protein product: CASSVGTSGVNEQFF.

Comment on this clonotype: Given a much more abundant clone one base away, this may be a read error. The chain has TRBV7-8 and TRBJ2-2; maybe TRBD1 (6 bases). CDR1 and CDR2 from the germline V gene are SGHVS and FQNEAQ. The germline V and J ends were trimmed by 1 base and 3 bases, with 15 bases remaining between them. This CDR3 is 17 amino acids long. The chain's CDR3 is CASSLDPGAGDTGELFF. DNA for the CDR3: TGTGCCAGCAGCTTAGACCCCGGGGCAGGGGACACCGGGGAGCTGTTTTTT.

There are many counts of this clonotype. The chain links TRBV9 to TRBJ2-7; 11 bases line up with TRBD2. V dropped 0 bases and J dropped 4; count of bases not matched to a gene: 3. The CDR3 totals 15 residues. Germline CDR1 reads SGDLS; CDR2 reads YYNGEE. CDR3: CASSVGGLADYEQYF. As DNA, the CDR3 is TGTGCCAGCAGCGTAGGGGGACTAGCGGATTACGAGCAGTACTTC.

This clonotype was recorded many times. The J gene is TRBJ2-7, the V gene TRBV12-1; TRBD2 is the table's D call, not checked against the DNA. TRBV12-1 is flagged as a pseudogene. The CDR3 has 16 amino acids. DNA for the CDR3: TGTGCCAGCACCCGGGCTAGCGGGAGAACTTCCTACGAGCAGTACTTC. It codes for CASTRASGRTSYEQYF.

This chain joins TRBV10-3 and TRBJ2-7; perhaps TRBD1 as D (6 bases). The V end was cut by 2 bases, the J end by 7 bases, with 12 bases between. This CDR3 has 13 residues. The germline CDR1 and CDR2 sequences are ENHRY and SYGVKD. The CDR3 sequence is CAISEPRGREQYF. The CDR3 region has the DNA TGTGCCATCAGTGAGCCCAGGGGTCGAGAGCAGTACTTC.

This clonotype was seen more than once but under ten times. The chain couples TRBV7-8 to TRBJ2-5; 8 nucleotides align to TRBD1. Germline assignment: CDR1 SGHVS and CDR2 FQNEAQ. Unmatched junction bases numbered 9, after V lost 0 bases and J lost 3 bases. The length of the CDR3 is 17 residues. The CDR3 region has the DNA TGTGCCAGCAGCTTAGCTCGCAGGGGGCTAGGGAAAGAGACCCAGTACTTC. Its protein is CASSLARRGLGKETQYF.

The chain uses TRBV5-6 and TRBJ1-1, with D possibly matching TRBD1 (6 bases). V lost 2 bases to trimming and J lost 3 bases, with 14 bases between them. CDR3 length equals 15 residues. The germline gives CDR1 SGHDT, CDR2 YYEEEE. DNA for the CDR3: TGTGCCAGCAGCTTCTGGCAGGGGTGGGACACTGAAGCTTTCTTT. This sequence encodes CASSFWQGWDTEAFF.

With respect to this clonotype: The junction differs from germline at one of its ends, possibly a read error. The V gene is TRBV10-3, the J gene TRBJ2-5, with a tentative D call TRBD2 (6 bases). This CDR3 spans 15 amino acids. In germline, CDR1 is ENHRY, CDR2 SYGVKD. The CDR3 nucleotides read TGTGCCAGCAGTCCAATGGGAGGACAAAAAGAGACCCAGTACTTC. It is translated as CASSPMGGQKETQYF.

The J gene is TRBJ2-2, the V gene TRBV9; D is ambiguous. V gave up 0 bases and J gave up 5 bases, with 8 bases separating them. Germline values: CDR1 SGDLS, CDR2 YYNGEE. The CDR3 has 14 residues. The CDR3 protein is CASSVGPGTGELFF. CDR3 DNA: TGTGCCAGCAGCGTAGGTCCTGGGACCGGGGAGCTGTTTTTT.

Here the CDR3 reads CASSPTAGPGELFF. CDR3 coding DNA: TGTGCCAGCAGCCCGACGGCTGGGCCCGGGGAGCTGTTTTTT. The rearrangement uses TRBV3-1 and TRBJ2-2; D unresolved. The ends were cut back, 4 bases at V and 6 bases at J, with 12 bases in the middle. CDR1 LGHDT and CDR2 YNNKEL come from the germline V gene (reference sequence). The CDR3 is 14 residues long.

At least ten counts were recorded for this clonotype. V and J are TRBV2 and TRBJ2-1, with D uncertain. V lost 3 bases, J lost 14 bases, and 14 bases lay in between. The CDR3 is 12 residues long. Germline V gene lookup returns CDR1 SNHLY and CDR2 FYNNEI. CDR3 sequence: CASSETAVQEFF. The CDR3 nucleotides read TGTGCCAGCAGTGAGACTGCTGTCCAGGAGTTCTTC.

The chain has TRBV2 and TRBJ1-1; D might be TRBD1 (6 bases). V dropped 5 bases and J dropped 3 bases, with 10 bases sitting between them. CDR3 length: 13 amino acids. In germline, CDR1 is SNHLY, CDR2 FYNNEI. CDR3: CASSQDSYTEAFF. CDR3 DNA: TGTGCCAGCAGTCAGGACAGTTACACTGAAGCTTTCTTT. Combining the CDR3 with reference TRBV2 and TRBJ1-1 gives the whole variable domain EPEVTQTPSHQVTQMGQEVILRCVPISNHLYFYWYRQILGQKVEFLVSFYNNEISEKSEIFDDQFSVERPDGSNFTLKIRSTKLEDSAMYFCASSQDSYTEAFFGQGTRLTVV.

The chain has TRBV5-1 and TRBJ2-2, with 7 bases identical to TRBD2. The germline CDR1 and CDR2 sequences are SGHRS and YFSETQ. The CDR3 runs to 18 residues. Trimming took 2 bases from V and 1 from J; bases not matched to a gene: 11. DNA of the CDR3: TGCGCCAGCAGCTTAGTTCCCGGGACTAATAGGAACACCGGGGAGCTGTTTTTT. It specifies CASSLVPGTNRNTGELFF.